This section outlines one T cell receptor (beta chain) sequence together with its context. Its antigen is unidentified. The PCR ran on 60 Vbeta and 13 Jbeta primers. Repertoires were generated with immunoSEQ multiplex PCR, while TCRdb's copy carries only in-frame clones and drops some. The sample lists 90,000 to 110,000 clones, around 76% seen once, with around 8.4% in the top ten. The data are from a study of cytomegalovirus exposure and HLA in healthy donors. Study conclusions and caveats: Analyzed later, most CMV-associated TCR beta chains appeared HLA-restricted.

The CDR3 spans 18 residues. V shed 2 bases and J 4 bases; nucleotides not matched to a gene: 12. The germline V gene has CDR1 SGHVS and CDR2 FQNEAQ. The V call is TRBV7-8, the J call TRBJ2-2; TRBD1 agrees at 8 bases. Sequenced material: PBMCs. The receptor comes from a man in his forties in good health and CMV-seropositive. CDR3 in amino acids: CASSLRDRGPKGTGELFF. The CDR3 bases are TGTGCCAGCAGCTTACGCGACAGGGGACCTAAGGGCACCGGGGAGCTGTTTTTT.